Following are 20 T cell receptor beta chains from one sample sequenced in a study of blood T cells in healthy people across ages. Together with a sample-barcoded 5' primer, a J-beta primer mix was included in a second PCR lasting roughly 7 to 11 cycles. One entry per CDR3 protein, called by TCRdb with MiXCR from the 5' RACE reads. Of 1.8 million or so distinct CDR3 sequences listed, about 39% are singletons. The sequenced material came from blood. These TCRs come from a human donor in good health.

The chain links TRBV30 to TRBJ2-1; TRBD2 aligns across 9 bases. V shed 2 bases, J shed 7 bases, and the junction held 9 bases outside the gene matches. There are 15 residues in the CDR3. Germline CDR1 is GTSNPN and CDR2 is SVGIG (reference sequence). The chain's CDR3 is CAWSPQRGAGNEQFF. Written as DNA, the CDR3 is TGTGCCTGGAGTCCCCAGCGGGGGGCCGGGAATGAGCAGTTCTTC.

Concerning this clonotype itself: The junction does not match germline at one end; this may be a read error. The chain has TRBV12-3 or TRBV12-4 and TRBJ2-5, with a tentative D call TRBD1 (5 bases). The CDR3 is made up of 15 amino acids. The CDR3 DNA follows: TGTGCCTGCAGTTTAACAGGTTACTGGCAAGAGACCCAGTACTTC. Translated, it gives CACSLTGYWQETQYF.

CDR3 sequence reads: CSPRVKNTEAFF. CDR3 DNA sequence: TGCAGTCCCAGGGTCAAGAACACTGAAGCTTTCTTT. The chain employs TRBV20-1 and TRBJ1-1; perhaps TRBD1 as D (5 bases). This CDR3 is 12 amino acids long. Germline V lookup: CDR1 DFQATT, CDR2 SNEGSKA (reference sequence). V lost 8 bases, J lost 1 base, and 11 bases lay in between.

The J gene is TRBJ1-2, the V gene TRBV11-2; 11 positions match TRBD1. V lost 5 bases to trimming and J lost 4 bases; unmatched junction nucleotides: 9. The CDR3 runs to 16 residues. Germline V gene sequence: CDR1 SGHAT, CDR2 FQNNGV. Here the CDR3 reads CASSGTGGRSGYGYTF. CDR3 DNA sequence: TGTGCCAGCAGCGGGACAGGGGGGCGCTCCGGCTATGGCTACACCTTC.

This rearrangement joins TRBV29-1 to TRBJ1-2; D not resolved. This CDR3 has 9 amino acids. Per germline, CDR1 SQVTM and CDR2 ANQGSEA. Trimming cost V 2 bases and J 8 bases, with 3 bases left between them. The CDR3: CSVEPGYTF. In DNA form, the CDR3 reads TGCAGCGTTGAACCAGGCTACACCTTC.

This clonotype occurred a few times. The chain is built from TRBV20-1 and TRBJ1-2; no definite D call. Trimming removed 5 bases from V and 3 bases from J, with 10 bases in between. The CDR3 contains 12 residues. Germline values: CDR1 DFQATT, CDR2 SNEGSKA (reference sequence). The CDR3 loop reads CSALTAYYGYTF. CDR3 coding DNA: TGCAGTGCTCTAACAGCCTACTATGGCTACACCTTC.

The V call is TRBV7-2, the J call TRBJ1-2, with unresolved D. Germline V gene data show CDR1 as SGHTA and CDR2 as FQGNSA. The CDR3 consists of 16 residues. V was pared by 5 bases and J by 4 bases, with 20 bases between. CDR3 sequence (DNA): TGTGCCAGCAGCCCTCGTCCGAAGGAAATATCCTATGGCTACACCTTC. Amino acids: CASSPRPKEISYGYTF.

This clonotype was found a few times. V gene TRBV20-1 combines with J gene TRBJ2-1, with TRBD2 matching 9 bases. The CDR3 consists of 15 residues. Germline CDR1 and CDR2: DFQATT and SNEGSKA (reference sequence). J lost 2 bases, V lost 3 bases, and 5 bases had no gene match. CDR3 DNA sequence: TGCAGTGCTAGGGGAGCGGGGGGACCCTACAATGAGCAGTTCTTC. This codes for CSARGAGGPYNEQFF.

The rearrangement links TRBV6-2 or TRBV6-3 to TRBJ2-7; 8 nucleotides match TRBD2. The V gene end was trimmed by 0 bases and the J gene end by 2 bases; junction bases not matched to a gene: 3. The CDR3 spans 15 residues. Germline loops: CDR1 MNHEY, CDR2 SVGEGT. Here the CDR3 DNA reads TGTGCCAGCAGTTACTCGCCTAGCGGGCCCTACGAGCAGTACTTC. Translated: CASSYSPSGPYEQYF.

With regard to this clonotype: At one boundary the junction diverges from the germline segment, which might be a read error. This chain connects TRBV12-5 to TRBJ1-4; 7 bases map to TRBD1. Germline V gene data show CDR1 as LGHNT and CDR2 as FRNRAP. The CDR3 length is 14 residues. CDR3 protein: CTSGETGLFEKLFF. As DNA, the CDR3 is TGTACTAGTGGGGAGACAGGGTTATTTGAAAAACTGTTTTTT.

This clonotype was seen only a few times. The chain uses TRBV30 and TRBJ1-6; D is unresolved. V lost 0 bases to trimming and J lost 7 bases, with 10 bases between them. Germline assignment: CDR1 GTSNPN and CDR2 SVGIG (reference sequence). CDR3 length: 14 residues. For the CDR3, the DNA is TGTGCCTGGAGTGTAGCGGTGATCAATTCACCCCTCCACTTT. Amino acid sequence: CAWSVAVINSPLHF.

This clonotype was detected ten times or more. This sequence joins TRBV7-2 and TRBJ1-2, with D possibly matching TRBD1 (5 bases). V lost 2 bases and J lost 2, with 6 bases in between. Germline V gene data show CDR1 as SGHTA and CDR2 as FQGNSA. CDR3 length: 13 residues. CDR3 sequence reads: CASSLRGNYGYTF. In DNA, the CDR3 is TGTGCCAGCAGCTTACGGGGGAACTATGGCTACACCTTC.

This clonotype was found a few times. The rearrangement links TRBV6-6 to TRBJ2-5, with TRBD1 matching over 7 bases. The trim removed 6 bases at V and 5 bases at J, leaving 9 bases unmatched. Germline CDR1 and CDR2: MNHNY and SVGAGI (reference sequence). The CDR3 is 14 residues long. The CDR3: CASSPTGKVETQYF. The CDR3 nucleotides are TGTGCCAGCAGCCCGACAGGGAAAGTGGAGACCCAGTACTTC.

Remarks on this clonotype: This may be a read error: a much more frequent sequence differs by one nucleotide. The chain's CDR3 is CASSIRGPNQPQHF. The CDR3 nucleotides read TGTGCCAGCAGCATCAGGGGGCCCAATCAGCCCCAGCATTTT. The chain uses TRBV6-2 or TRBV6-3 and TRBJ1-5; 8 bases align to TRBD1. With 6 bases clipped from V and 3 bases from J, the junction kept 4 bases outside the gene matches. Germline loops: CDR1 MNHEY, CDR2 SVGEGT. CDR3 length: 14 amino acids.

J is TRBJ1-1 and V is TRBV12-3 or TRBV12-4; no clear D gene. Trimming removed 7 bases from V and 1 base from J, with 10 bases in between. The CDR3 has 13 residues. The CDR3 protein is CASNRLSNTEAFF. The CDR3 coding sequence is TGTGCCAGCAATCGACTGTCGAACACTGAAGCTTTCTTT.

The gene calls are TRBV30 and TRBJ2-5; TRBD1 matches 10 bases. The better agreement between TRBJ2-7 and the DNA end casts doubt on the J call. The CDR3 has 14 amino acids. The V gene's germline CDR1 is GTSNPN and CDR2 SVGIG (reference sequence). CDR3 DNA sequence: TGTGCCTGCCGGGACAGGGGTTCGGACTACGAGCAGTACTTC. Protein: CACRDRGSDYEQYF.

CDR3: CASTIAFGDEQFF. The CDR3, as DNA: TGTGCCAGCACTATCGCATTCGGCGATGAGCAGTTCTTC. V is TRBV7-9 and J is TRBJ2-1; no definite D call. Between the trimmed V and J ends, which lost 7 bases and 8 bases, there was a span of 15 bases. Germline CDR1 SEHNR, CDR2 FQNEAQ (reference sequence). The CDR3 runs to 13 residues.

The chain couples TRBV7-9 to TRBJ1-2; weak D call: TRBD1 (5 bases). V lost 5 bases, J lost 8 bases, and 21 bases lay in between. The CDR3 extends over 15 amino acids. CDR1 and CDR2 from the germline V gene are SEHNR and FQNEAQ (reference sequence). The CDR3 bases are TGTGCCAGCAGCCCTCCAACGGGGGGAGTGAGCGGCTACACCTTC. Translated: CASSPPTGGVSGYTF.

V gene TRBV7-2 combines with J gene TRBJ2-5; tentative D call: TRBD1 (5 bases). The CDR3 consists of 11 residues. In germline, CDR1 is SGHTA, CDR2 FQGNSA. The V end lost 5 bases, the J end lost 9 bases, and 10 bases lay between the germline ends. This CDR3 is CASSPEGAQYF. DNA for the CDR3: TGTGCCAGCAGCCCCGAAGGGGCCCAGTACTTC.

The chain joins TRBV15 to TRBJ1-4, with D possibly TRBD1 on 5 matching bases. Germline V gene sequence: CDR1 LNHNV, CDR2 YYDKDF (reference sequence). The CDR3 has 15 amino acids. V was shortened by 5 bases and J by 6 bases, with 16 bases between the two germline ends. The CDR3 is CATSFTGTGYEKLFF. Written as DNA, the CDR3 is TGTGCCACCAGCTTCACCGGGACTGGGTATGAAAAACTGTTTTTT.